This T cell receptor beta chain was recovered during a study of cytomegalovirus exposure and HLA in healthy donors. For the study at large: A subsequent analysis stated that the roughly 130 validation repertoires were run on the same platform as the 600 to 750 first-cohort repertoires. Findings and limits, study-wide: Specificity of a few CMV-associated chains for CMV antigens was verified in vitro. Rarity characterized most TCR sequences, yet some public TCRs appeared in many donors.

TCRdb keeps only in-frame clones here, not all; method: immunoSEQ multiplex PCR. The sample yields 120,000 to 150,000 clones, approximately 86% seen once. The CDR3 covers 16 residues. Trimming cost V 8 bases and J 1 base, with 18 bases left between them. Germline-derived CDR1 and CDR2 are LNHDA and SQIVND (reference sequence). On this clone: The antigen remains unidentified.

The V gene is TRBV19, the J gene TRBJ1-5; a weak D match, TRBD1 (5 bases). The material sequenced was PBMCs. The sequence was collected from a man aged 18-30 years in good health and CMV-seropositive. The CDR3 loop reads CASLMGGTRSNQPQHF. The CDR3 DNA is TGTGCCAGTTTAATGGGGGGGACGAGGAGCAATCAGCCCCAGCATTTT.